This TCR beta chain was found in a study of T cell responses to AZD1222 COVID-19 vaccine. General study results and limits: Among AZD1222 vaccinees, only six were seropositive at baseline. Reportedly, close to half of spike-specific TCRs are directed against unmutated variant regions.

This CDR3 comprises 13 residues. V was pared by 6 bases and J by 8 bases, with 16 bases between. The data were produced by immunoSEQ multiplex PCR, yet TCRdb's version contains in-frame clones alone and is incomplete. Among 75,000 to 90,000 clones listed, more than 85% were seen once. Worth noting for this clone: The antigen remains undetermined.

The chain carries TRBV12-3 or TRBV12-4 and TRBJ1-2; possible D gene TRBD1, 5 bases. The receptor comes from an adult who received the AZD1222 COVID-19 vaccine. Sequenced material: peripheral blood, taken 28 days after the second AZD1222 dose. The CDR3 reads CASSFGGDMGYTF. As DNA, the CDR3 is TGTGCCAGCAGCTTTGGAGGGGATATGGGCTACACCTTC.